This T cell receptor beta chain was observed in a study of cytomegalovirus exposure and HLA in healthy donors. Turning to the study itself: Early on, a data release was issued that held roughly 84 million unique TCRs from HLA-typed donors.

Study-wide findings and caveats: A missense DCLRE1C variant was associated with V- and J-gene trimming of TCR beta chains in a later analysis, and an independent cohort replicated the association. Published work reported that the classifier diagnosed cytomegalovirus status with high specificity and sensitivity.

Only one count was recorded for this clone. Its antigen is not known. The CDR3 length is 12 residues. The germline V gene has CDR1 MNHNY and CDR2 SVGAGI (reference sequence). With 5 bases removed from V and 3 bases from J, the gap between germline ends came to 8 bases. 13 Jbeta primers and 60 Vbeta primers were used for the PCR. Original handling: Counted up in a later analysis, unique TCR beta chains came to 65 million to 100 million, with around 11 million shared. The repertoire was sequenced with immunoSEQ multiplex PCR; TCRdb's copy has only in-frame clones and lacks some. The DNA gave D and trimming, while V, J and clone size come from that table. The profile shows approximately 95,000 clones, nearly 80% of them singletons.

The rearrangement links TRBV6-6 to TRBJ2-7; no definite D call. This TCR derives from a woman between 40 and 55 years old in good health and CMV-seropositive. Sample: PBMCs. The CDR3 here is CASSPFNYEQYF. The CDR3 DNA follows: TGTGCCAGCAGTCCCTTTAACTACGAGCAGTACTTC.